This passage covers 10 T cell receptor beta chains from one sample sequenced in a study of blood T cell repertoires in COVID-19. TCRdb keeps only in-frame clones here, not all; method: immunoSEQ multiplex PCR. The sample holds approximately 320,000 clones, around 85% seen once. Sequenced sample: peripheral blood. Every receptor here comes from a human donor in a cohort sampled during active COVID-19.

The chain employs TRBV12-3 or TRBV12-4 and TRBJ2-2; 9 bases line up with TRBD1. The V segment lost 8 bases and the J segment 6 bases; nucleotides outside the gene matches: 4. The CDR3 has 13 amino acids. CDR3 loop: CASGGQGSGELFF. The CDR3 DNA is TGTGCCAGCGGGGGACAGGGCTCCGGGGAGCTGTTTTTT.

The chain recombines TRBV6-4 with TRBJ2-3; 10 nucleotides agree with TRBD2. Germline CDR1 and CDR2: MRHNA and SNTAGT. CDR3 length: 15 residues. The V gene end was trimmed by 8 bases and the J gene end by 3 bases; junction bases not matched to a gene: 8. CDR3 region: CASSTSGGATDTQYF. CDR3 sequence (DNA): TGTGCCAGCTCCACAAGCGGGGGGGCAACAGATACGCAGTATTTT.

The CDR3 reads CASSSLGQGSTEAFF. In DNA, the CDR3 is TGTGCCAGCAGCTCCCTGGGACAGGGGAGCACTGAAGCTTTCTTT. This sequence joins TRBV7-2 and TRBJ1-1; 10 nucleotides line up with TRBD1. This CDR3 region has 15 residues. The germline CDR1 and CDR2 sequences are SGHTA and FQGNSA. The V segment lost 4 bases and the J segment 4 bases; nucleotides outside the gene matches: 6.

The genes are TRBV12-3 or TRBV12-4 and TRBJ2-3, with D possibly being TRBD2 (5 bases). This CDR3 spans 13 amino acids. V dropped 8 bases and J dropped 10 bases, with 19 bases sitting between them. CDR3: CASGESGPRAQYF. As DNA, the CDR3 is TGTGCCAGCGGAGAGAGCGGCCCCCGTGCGCAGTATTTT.

The V and J genes are TRBV12-5 and TRBJ2-7, with D possibly matching TRBD1 (6 bases). This CDR3 has 17 residues. V shed 0 bases and J shed 4 bases, with 19 bases lying between them. CDR1 and CDR2 from the germline V gene are LGHNT and FRNRAP. The CDR3 region has the DNA TGTGCTAGTGGTTTGGTAGACCAGGGGCTAGGGGAATACGAGCAGTACTTC. Translation gives CASGLVDQGLGEYEQYF.

The chain carries TRBV10-3 and TRBJ2-2, with D possibly being TRBD1 (5 bases). Trimming cost V 6 bases and J 0 bases, with 8 bases left between them. The CDR3 sequence is 14 residues long. Germline V CDR1 and CDR2: ENHRY, SYGVKD. In DNA, the CDR3 is TGTGCCATCAGGGGGCTAGCGAACACCGGGGAGCTGTTTTTT. Translating gives CAIRGLANTGELFF.

The chain has TRBV25-1 and TRBJ2-5; no reliable D call. CDR1 and CDR2 (germline): MGHDK, SYGVNS. The CDR3 is 14 amino acids. V lost 3 bases and J lost 1, with 9 bases in between. CDR3 sequence (DNA): TGTGCCAGCAGTGATGAGCCTACCCAAGAGACCCAGTACTTC. It is translated as CASSDEPTQETQYF.

This chain links TRBV7-3 with TRBJ1-2; D ambiguous. Looked up from germline, CDR1 is SGHTA and CDR2 is FQGTGA. The V and J ends lost 5 bases and 5 bases respectively, with 12 bases between them. The CDR3 has 13 amino acids. CDR3 region: CASSPNSLYGYTF. In DNA form, the CDR3 reads TGTGCCAGCAGCCCCAACAGCTTATATGGCTACACCTTC.

The rearrangement links TRBV29-1 to TRBJ1-1, with 10 bases aligning to TRBD1. After removal of 6 bases from V and 10 bases from J, the junction contained 8 bases not matched to a gene. CDR1 and CDR2 (germline): SQVTM, ANQGSEA. This CDR3 has 12 residues. The CDR3 is CSVGIGDRGAFF. For the CDR3, the DNA is TGCAGCGTGGGGATTGGGGACAGGGGAGCTTTCTTT.

In this sample, this clone turned up once. One junction end disagrees with the germline gene, perhaps due to a read error. The J gene is TRBJ2-7, the V gene TRBV4-1; TRBD2 agrees at 7 bases. Germline CDR1 is MGHRA and CDR2 is YSYEKL. The CDR3 sequence is 18 residues long. Here the CDR3 reads CASTQRGLGGPRSYEQYF. CDR3 DNA: TGCGCCAGCACCCAAAGAGGATTGGGAGGGCCACGCAGCTACGAGCAGTACTTC.